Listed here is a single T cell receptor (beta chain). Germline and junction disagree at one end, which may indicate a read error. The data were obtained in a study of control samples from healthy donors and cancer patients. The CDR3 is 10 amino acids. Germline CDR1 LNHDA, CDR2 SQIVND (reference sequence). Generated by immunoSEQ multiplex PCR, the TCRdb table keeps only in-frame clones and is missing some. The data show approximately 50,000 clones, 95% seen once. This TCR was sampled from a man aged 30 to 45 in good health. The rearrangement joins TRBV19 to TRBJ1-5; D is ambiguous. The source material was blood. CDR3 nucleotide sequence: TGTGGCAGTGGGAGTGAGGCCCAGCATTTT. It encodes CGSGSEAQHF.